This T cell receptor (beta chain) was sequenced for a study of radiation and T cells in renal cell carcinoma. Points from the study as a whole: No pretreatment tumor biopsies were available for baseline clonotypes. In blood, top tumor clones expanded by 2 weeks, shrinking by 4.

This table comes from immunoSEQ multiplex PCR, and its TCRdb copy is limited to in-frame clones, with some not included. The repertoire holds some 64,000 clones, with about 83% as singletons. As regards this clone: Its antigen is not known.

Time point described: blood 4 weeks post-SBRT, at nephrectomy. Treatment reported: 15 Gy SBRT to primary tumor, nephrectomy 4 weeks later. After SBRT, blood was collected at 2 and 4 weeks, plus baseline. The tumor was a clear cell renal cell carcinoma. The CDR3 loop spans 15 amino acids. Germline assignment: CDR1 SGHNT and CDR2 YYREEE (reference sequence). V was clipped by 4 bases and J by 0 bases, with 13 bases between them. This receptor was identified in a man between 60 and 75 years old with renal cell carcinoma. V usage is TRBV5-4 and J usage is TRBJ1-2; D perhaps matches TRBD1 (6 bases). Sequences were derived from blood, sampled from a patient whose treatment included radiotherapy and nephrectomy. CDR3 amino acids: CASSIDRYTNYGYTF. CDR3 DNA sequence: TGTGCCAGCAGCATCGACAGGTATACTAACTATGGCTACACCTTC.